The 28 T cell receptor beta chains below were found in one sample sequenced in a study of blood T cell repertoires in COVID-19. Some clones are missing from TCRdb's copy, which holds only in-frame ones; the method was immunoSEQ multiplex PCR. The repertoire holds approximately 240,000 clones, with 83% as singletons. The sequenced sample consisted of peripheral blood. Receptors were obtained from a woman between 25 and 40 years old with COVID-19, enrolled during active disease.

The rearrangement joins TRBV25-1 to TRBJ2-1; maybe TRBD1 (6 bases). Per the germline V gene, CDR1 is MGHDK and CDR2 is SYGVNS. V lost 4 bases and J 5 bases, leaving 12 bases between the germline ends. The CDR3 spans 14 residues. In nucleotides, the CDR3 is TGTGCCAGCAGTGGAGTGGGGGCGGACAATGAGCAGTTCTTC. Translated: CASSGVGADNEQFF.

The chain has TRBV6-5 and TRBJ2-3, with D possibly being TRBD2 (6 bases). CDR1 and CDR2 from the germline V gene are MNHEY and SVGAGI. This CDR3 comprises 13 residues. Trimming took 6 bases from V and 2 from J, leaving 9 bases between them. The CDR3 sequence is CASRRDDTDTQYF. The CDR3 bases are TGTGCCAGCAGGCGGGATGACACAGATACGCAGTATTTT.

The gene calls are TRBV6-5 and TRBJ1-2, with D possibly being TRBD1 (5 bases). Per germline, CDR1 MNHEY and CDR2 SVGAGI. The CDR3 loop spans 14 amino acids. Between the trimmed V and J ends, which lost 5 bases and 1 base, there was a span of 11 bases. CDR3 nucleotide sequence: TGTGCCAGCAGTCCCACGACAGTTAACTATGGCTACACCTTC. This codes for CASSPTTVNYGYTF.

The chain couples TRBV14 to TRBJ2-2; no clear D. The CDR3 has 11 amino acids. CDR1 is SGHDN and CDR2 is FVKESK in the germline V gene. V was pared by 7 bases and J by 7 bases, with 7 bases between. The CDR3 protein is CASTRSGELFF. The CDR3 DNA reads TGTGCCAGCACCCGCAGCGGGGAGCTGTTTTTT.

The V and J genes are TRBV12-3 or TRBV12-4 and TRBJ2-3, with 7 bases matching TRBD2. The CDR3 contains 12 residues. V lost 1 base and J lost 15; bases outside the gene matches: 7. The CDR3 loop reads CASSLVERGRYF. CDR3 DNA sequence: TGTGCCAGCAGTTTAGTGGAGCGGGGCCGTTATTTT.

The rearrangement links TRBV6-5 to TRBJ2-7; 7 nucleotides align to TRBD1. The CDR3 extends over 14 amino acids. Germline values: CDR1 MNHEY, CDR2 SVGAGI. J gave up 2 bases and V 5 bases, and 6 bases lay outside the gene matches. This CDR3 is CASSRVGTAYEQYF. The CDR3 DNA is TGTGCCAGCAGTAGGGTCGGGACAGCCTACGAGCAGTACTTC.

J is TRBJ2-7 and V is TRBV2, with 7 bases identical to TRBD2. This CDR3 is 13 amino acids long. The V gene end was trimmed by 8 bases and the J gene end by 4 bases; junction bases not matched to a gene: 8. In germline, CDR1 is SNHLY, CDR2 FYNNEI. The CDR3 spells CASRLAAFYEQYF. CDR3 sequence (DNA): TGTGCCAGCCGACTAGCCGCTTTTTACGAGCAGTACTTC.

The rearrangement links TRBV2 to TRBJ2-2, with D possibly matching TRBD1 (6 bases). Germline CDR1 and CDR2: SNHLY and FYNNEI. Deletions cut 7 bases from V and 0 bases from J, with 9 bases between. The CDR3 runs to 14 residues. In DNA form, the CDR3 reads TGTGCCAGCACTAGGACAGCGAACACCGGGGAGCTGTTTTTT. As protein: CASTRTANTGELFF.

The chain carries TRBV20-1 and TRBJ2-1, with unresolved D. Trimming shortened V by 3 bases and J by 8 bases, and 8 bases separated the two germline ends. Looked up from germline, CDR1 is DFQATT and CDR2 is SNEGSKA (reference sequence). This CDR3 region has 11 residues. The CDR3 sequence: CSASLVDEQFF. The CDR3 DNA sequence: TGCAGTGCTAGTCTAGTAGATGAGCAGTTCTTC.

The rearrangement uses TRBV4-2 and TRBJ2-5; 16 bases map to TRBD2. J lost 4 bases, V lost 0 bases, and 8 bases had no gene match. The CDR3 loop spans 19 amino acids. Germline V CDR1 and CDR2: LGHNA, YNFKEQ. The CDR3 bases are TGTGCCAGCAGCCAAGAGGGGACTAGCGGGAGGGCCGGGGGAGAGACCCAGTACTTC. Residues: CASSQEGTSGRAGGETQYF.

The chain joins TRBV18 to TRBJ2-6; 7 bases map to TRBD1. The germline gives CDR1 KGHSH, CDR2 LQKENI. J lost 0 bases, V lost 3 bases, and 5 bases had no gene match. The CDR3 length is 17 residues. CDR3 protein: CASSPGQINSGANVLTF. In nucleotides, the CDR3 is TGTGCCAGCTCACCGGGACAGATAAACTCTGGGGCCAACGTCCTGACTTTC.

The chain recombines TRBV11-1 with TRBJ2-5; tentative D call: TRBD2 (5 bases). This CDR3 contains 12 residues. Germline CDR1 SGHAT, CDR2 FQDESV (reference sequence). V was pared by 7 bases and J by 4 bases, with 10 bases between. The CDR3: CASNSLGETQYF. The CDR3 bases are TGTGCCAGCAATTCACTAGGAGAGACCCAGTACTTC.

This chain joins TRBV6-5 and TRBJ2-7; the match to TRBD1 covers 7 bases. CDR3 size: 13 residues. The germline gives CDR1 MNHEY, CDR2 SVGAGI. J was trimmed by 5 bases and V by 2 bases; bases with no gene match: 3. CDR3 in DNA: TGTGCCAGCAGTTACAGGGGGCGGGACGAGCAGTACTTC. Protein product: CASSYRGRDEQYF.

This chain connects TRBV2 to TRBJ1-6; maybe TRBD1 (5 bases). This CDR3 has 15 residues. V was clipped by 4 bases and J by 0 bases, with 7 bases between them. Per the germline V gene, CDR1 is SNHLY and CDR2 is FYNNEI. CDR3 nucleotide sequence: TGTGCCAGCAGTGCTGACAGCTCCTATAATTCACCCCTCCACTTT. Translated: CASSADSSYNSPLHF.

V is TRBV5-1 and J is TRBJ2-1; the D gene is possibly TRBD2 (5 bases). Germline-derived CDR1 and CDR2 are SGHRS and YFSETQ. Trimming shortened V by 2 bases and J by 5 bases, and 14 bases separated the two germline ends. The CDR3 runs to 15 residues. The CDR3 sequence: CASSLNPTINNEQFF. DNA of the CDR3: TGCGCCAGCAGCTTAAATCCGACTATCAACAATGAGCAGTTCTTC.

The chain employs TRBV2 and TRBJ2-7, with D maybe TRBD2 (5 bases). The CDR3 length is 14 residues. Germline CDR1 is SNHLY and CDR2 is FYNNEI. V dropped 3 bases and J dropped 7 bases, with 16 bases sitting between them. CDR3 residues: CASSDARETGEQYF. CDR3 coding DNA: TGTGCCAGCAGTGACGCACGGGAAACCGGGGAGCAGTACTTC. The variable domain in full, with the rest retrieved from reference TRBV2 and TRBJ2-7, is EPEVTQTPSHQVTQMGQEVILRCVPISNHLYFYWYRQILGQKVEFLVSFYNNEISEKSEIFDDQFSVERPDGSNFTLKIRSTKLEDSAMYFCASSDARETGEQYFGPGTRLTVT.

J is TRBJ1-1 and V is TRBV5-6; a weak D match, TRBD1 (6 bases). CDR3 length: 19 amino acids. Germline CDR1 SGHDT, CDR2 YYEEEE. V lost 1 base to trimming and J lost 5 bases, with 27 bases between them. The CDR3 DNA follows: TGTGCCAGCAGCTTGACCGAGGGGGGGCAGATGTTTTATCCTACTGAAGCTTTCTTT. Translation: CASSLTEGGQMFYPTEAFF.

V gene TRBV15 combines with J gene TRBJ1-2; D is possibly TRBD1 (5 bases). CDR1 LNHNV and CDR2 YYDKDF come from the germline V gene (reference sequence). This CDR3 has 16 residues. V lost 4 bases and J 4 bases, leaving 19 bases between the germline ends. As DNA, the CDR3 is TGTGCCACCAGCAATATCCGTGGGGGGGGTGCCTATGGCTACACCTTC. Its translation: CATSNIRGGGAYGYTF.

V usage is TRBV6-6 and J usage is TRBJ2-2; 7 bases are a match to TRBD1. CDR1 MNHNY and CDR2 SVGAGI come from the germline V gene (reference sequence). The CDR3 loop spans 13 amino acids. Unmatched junction bases numbered 4, after V lost 6 bases and J lost 6 bases. CDR3 nucleotides: TGTGCCAGCAGAGGGGGCGCCGCCGGGGAGCTGTTTTTT. As protein: CASRGGAAGELFF.

This sequence joins TRBV24-1 and TRBJ2-1; TRBD2 matches at 13 bases. The length of the CDR3 is 15 residues. Germline V gives CDR1 KGHDR, CDR2 SFDVKD. The trim removed 5 bases at V and 8 bases at J, leaving 5 bases unmatched. In DNA, the CDR3 is TGTGCCACCAGTGGGACTAGCGGGAGTCGGGATGAGCAGTTCTTC. Translation gives CATSGTSGSRDEQFF.

The table lists this clone with a few counts. This chain connects TRBV7-2 to TRBJ1-4; D possibly corresponds to TRBD1 (5 bases). Trimming stripped 1 base from V and 10 bases from J, with 16 bases between. Germline CDR1 SGHTA, CDR2 FQGNSA. CDR3 length: 15 residues. The CDR3 spells CASSLGQGNQAKLFF. The CDR3 nucleotides are TGTGCCAGCAGCTTAGGCCAGGGTAATCAGGCAAAACTGTTTTTT. The entire variable domain, with the rest obtained from reference TRBV7-2 and TRBJ1-4, is as follows: GAGVSQSPSNKVTEKGKDVELRCDPISGHTALYWYRQSLGQGLEFLIYFQGNSAPDKSGLPSDRFSAERTGGSVSTLTIQRTQQEDSAVYLCASSLGQGNQAKLFFGSGTQLSVL.

This chain connects TRBV9 to TRBJ2-7, with 8 bases matching TRBD2. The CDR3 totals 15 residues. In germline, CDR1 is SGDLS, CDR2 YYNGEE. V lost 4 bases and J lost 1; bases outside the gene matches: 7. CDR3: CASSPSGGPSYEQYF. DNA for the CDR3: TGTGCCAGCAGCCCCAGCGGGGGCCCTTCCTACGAGCAGTACTTC.

CDR3 region: CSAPSGSGETQYF. The DNA of the CDR3 is TGCAGCGCCCCTAGCGGGAGTGGAGAGACCCAGTACTTC. This chain uses TRBV29-1 with TRBJ2-5, with TRBD2 matching 10 bases. With 7 bases clipped from V and 4 bases from J, the junction kept 6 bases outside the gene matches. The V gene's germline CDR1 is SQVTM and CDR2 ANQGSEA. The CDR3 length is 13 residues.

This chain connects TRBV5-6 to TRBJ1-2, with D unresolved. The CDR3 consists of 16 residues. The V end lost 0 bases, the J end lost 0 bases, and 12 bases lay between the germline ends. Per germline, CDR1 SGHDT and CDR2 YYEEEE. CDR3 DNA sequence: TGTGCCAGCAGCTTGGGTTTTGCAGGCACTAACTATGGCTACACCTTC. It translates to CASSLGFAGTNYGYTF.

This clone showed up just once. One junction end does not reproduce the germline sequence, and a read error may be involved. The V call is TRBV7-9, the J call TRBJ2-1, with 7 positions matching TRBD2. The germline V gene encodes CDR1 SEHNR and CDR2 FQNEAQ (reference sequence). The CDR3 has 16 residues. The CDR3 sequence: CASSLLGGGSSNEQFF. The CDR3 DNA sequence: TGTGCCAGCAGCTTATTGGGGGGGGGATCCTCCAATGAGCAGTTCTTC.

The chain links TRBV2 to TRBJ1-6, with a possible D match to TRBD1 (5 bases). The CDR3 consists of 14 residues. CDR1 and CDR2 (germline): SNHLY, FYNNEI. The V and J ends lost 8 bases and 0 bases respectively, with 8 bases between them. The CDR3 sequence is CASGDSSYNSPLHF. CDR3 bases: TGTGCCAGCGGCGACAGCTCCTATAATTCACCCCTCCACTTT. Looking up the rest from reference TRBV2 and TRBJ1-6 gives the full variable domain: EPEVTQTPSHQVTQMGQEVILRCVPISNHLYFYWYRQILGQKVEFLVSFYNNEISEKSEIFDDQFSVERPDGSNFTLKIRSTKLEDSAMYFCASGDSSYNSPLHFGNGTRLTVT.

The chain recombines TRBV5-5 with TRBJ2-2; maybe TRBD2 (6 bases). The CDR3 runs to 15 residues. V shed 5 bases and J shed 0 bases, with 11 bases lying between them. Germline V gene sequence: CDR1 SGHKS, CDR2 YYEKEE (reference sequence). The CDR3 DNA sequence: TGTGCCAGCAGACCGGGGGACCCGAACACCGGGGAGCTGTTTTTT. Residues: CASRPGDPNTGELFF.

V usage is TRBV24-1 and J usage is TRBJ1-2; TRBD1 might be the D (6 bases). CDR1 and CDR2 (germline): KGHDR, SFDVKD. This CDR3 is built from 15 residues. The V end was cut by 0 bases, the J end by 8 bases, with 15 bases between. CDR3: CATSDLQGGQNGYTF. In DNA form, the CDR3 reads TGTGCCACCAGTGATTTGCAGGGTGGACAGAACGGCTACACCTTC.